Listed here are 14 T cell receptor beta chains from one sample, sequenced in a study of vaccination effects on CD4 cells after COVID-19. No antigen has been assigned to these receptors. Sequencing in the ViraFEST assay came after antigen-specific CD4+ T cells had been expanded with viral peptide pools, which were used to stimulate PBMC. Following culture for ten to eleven days, CD4+ T cells were isolated. Participants were vaccinated with two doses of either the BNT162b2 or mRNA-1273 vaccine. Libraries were prepared by immunoSEQ multiplex PCR; TCRdb keeps only in-frame clonotypes and omits some of them. The sample has 23,000 or so clones, approximately 80% seen once; the top ten hold roughly 5.7%. Source: CD4+ T cells from PBMCs cultured with SARS-CoV-2 spike peptides, taken after COVID-19 vaccination. The source of these receptors is a human donor who received a COVID-19 vaccine. Some clones in this sample may be carry-over from other donors' samples.

V and J are TRBV18 and TRBJ2-3, with 7 nucleotides matching TRBD2. V dropped 5 bases and J dropped 1; count of bases not matched to a gene: 9. The CDR3 has 16 amino acids. Germline V gene sequence: CDR1 KGHSH, CDR2 LQKENI. The CDR3 is CASSKMTSSRTDTQYF. CDR3 bases: TGTGCCAGCTCAAAGATGACTAGCTCTCGCACAGATACGCAGTATTTT.

V and J are TRBV10-3 and TRBJ2-5; the D is unclear. Deletions cut 4 bases from V and 4 bases from J, with 7 bases between. This CDR3 contains 12 residues. Germline CDR1 ENHRY, CDR2 SYGVKD. CDR3 bases: TGTGCCATCAGTGGAAGAGGAGAGACCCAGTACTTC. Translating it yields CAISGRGETQYF.

The chain uses TRBV6-5 and TRBJ1-3; D ambiguous. Germline-derived CDR1 and CDR2 are MNHEY and SVGAGI. There are 15 residues in the CDR3. Trimming left V 5 bases short and J 1 base short, with 12 bases between. CDR3 DNA: TGTGCCAGCAGTAGGGATAGGGTGTCTGGAAACACCATATATTTT. This sequence encodes CASSRDRVSGNTIYF.

This clone was seen a handful of times. The gene calls are TRBV7-3 and TRBJ2-2, with TRBD1 matching 7 bases. The junction had 6 bases not matched to a gene; V was cut back by 5 bases and J by 6 bases. The CDR3 has 14 amino acids. Germline V lookup: CDR1 SGHTA, CDR2 FQGTGA. The CDR3 sequence: CASSKRQGAGELFF. The DNA for the CDR3 is TGTGCCAGCAGCAAACGACAGGGCGCCGGGGAGCTGTTTTTT.

The rearrangement uses TRBV7-2 and TRBJ2-2; TRBD2 matches at 7 bases. Germline V CDR1 and CDR2: SGHTA, FQGNSA. V trimming: 7 bases; J trimming: 0 bases; junction bases outside the gene matches: 5. The CDR3 is 15 residues long. This chain's CDR3 is CASTPLAANTGELFF. CDR3 nucleotides: TGTGCCAGCACCCCTCTAGCGGCGAACACCGGGGAGCTGTTTTTT.

The rearrangement links TRBV18 to TRBJ2-1; 15 positions agree with TRBD2. Germline CDR1 is KGHSH and CDR2 is LQKENI. J lost 7 bases, V lost 6 bases, and 4 bases had no gene match. The CDR3 consists of 15 residues. The CDR3 region has the DNA TGTGCCAGCTCCCAAGGACTAGCGGGGGGGAATGAGCAGTTCTTC. It codes for CASSQGLAGGNEQFF.

Comments on this clone: The junction does not match germline at one end; this may be a read error. CDR3 amino acids: CASSPRQGSGETQYF. The CDR3 DNA follows: TGTGCCAGCTCGCCACGACAGGGGAGTGGCGAGACCCAGTACTTC. The J gene is TRBJ2-5, the V gene TRBV18; 8 positions agree with TRBD1. In germline, CDR1 is KGHSH, CDR2 LQKENI. The CDR3 runs to 15 residues.

This clone has only one observation. The chain couples TRBV10-3 to TRBJ2-7; TRBD1 agrees at 11 bases. In germline, CDR1 is ENHRY, CDR2 SYGVKD. The V segment lost 3 bases and the J segment 2 bases; nucleotides outside the gene matches: 6. This CDR3 has 16 amino acids. The CDR3 nucleotides read TGTGCCATCAGTGAAGGTGAGGGACAGGGGGCCTACGAGCAGTACGTC. Amino acids: CAISEGEGQGAYEQYV.

The rearrangement links TRBV24-1 to TRBJ1-1, with D unclear. Trimming stripped 4 bases from V and 11 bases from J, with 19 bases between. There are 14 residues in the CDR3. The germline V gene has CDR1 KGHDR and CDR2 SFDVKD. CDR3 loop: CATSEAPTVNGAFF. CDR3 DNA sequence: TGTGCCACCAGTGAGGCCCCGACCGTTAACGGGGCTTTCTTT.

The chain carries TRBV5-1 and TRBJ2-1, with D maybe TRBD1 (6 bases). The CDR3 length is 14 residues. V was pared by 1 base and J by 2 bases, with 7 bases between. Germline CDR1 SGHRS, CDR2 YFSETQ. The CDR3 spells CASSLTGTYNEQFF. The CDR3 bases are TGCGCCAGCAGCTTGACAGGGACCTACAATGAGCAGTTCTTC.

The gene calls are TRBV18 and TRBJ2-4; 8 nucleotides line up with TRBD2. This CDR3 spans 15 amino acids. Trimming cost V 8 bases and J 5 bases; bases outside gene matches: 11. CDR1 and CDR2 from the germline V gene are KGHSH and LQKENI. Here the CDR3 DNA reads TGTGCCAGCACGGGACTAGATGGGGGCGAAAACATTCAGTACTTC. It yields the protein CASTGLDGGENIQYF.

The chain carries TRBV6-6 and TRBJ1-5; 9 positions match TRBD1. This CDR3 contains 16 residues. With 3 bases clipped from V and 4 bases from J, the junction kept 7 bases outside the gene matches. Germline CDR1 and CDR2: MNHNY and SVGAGI (reference sequence). The CDR3 bases are TGTGCCAGCAGTTATTCGGTGGGGACAGGGAATCAGCCCCAGCATTTT. Its translation: CASSYSVGTGNQPQHF.

This sequence joins TRBV5-1 and TRBJ2-5, with D perhaps matching TRBD2 (6 bases). The CDR3 is 13 residues long. Germline CDR1 and CDR2: SGHRS and YFSETQ. V gave up 7 bases and J gave up 5 bases, with 15 bases separating them. CDR3 protein: CASGPSGGETQYF. The CDR3 DNA sequence: TGCGCCAGCGGCCCTAGTGGAGGGGAGACCCAGTACTTC.

This clone was recorded a few times. The gene calls are TRBV10-1 and TRBJ2-3; no firm D call. The CDR3 is made up of 14 amino acids. Trimming pared 11 bases from V and 8 bases from J, leaving 23 bases between. Germline CDR1 and CDR2: WNHNN and SYGVQD (reference sequence). CDR3 DNA: TGCGCCGTACAAGACGGCAGTTTCGGTGGTACGCAGTATTTT. This encodes CAVQDGSFGGTQYF.